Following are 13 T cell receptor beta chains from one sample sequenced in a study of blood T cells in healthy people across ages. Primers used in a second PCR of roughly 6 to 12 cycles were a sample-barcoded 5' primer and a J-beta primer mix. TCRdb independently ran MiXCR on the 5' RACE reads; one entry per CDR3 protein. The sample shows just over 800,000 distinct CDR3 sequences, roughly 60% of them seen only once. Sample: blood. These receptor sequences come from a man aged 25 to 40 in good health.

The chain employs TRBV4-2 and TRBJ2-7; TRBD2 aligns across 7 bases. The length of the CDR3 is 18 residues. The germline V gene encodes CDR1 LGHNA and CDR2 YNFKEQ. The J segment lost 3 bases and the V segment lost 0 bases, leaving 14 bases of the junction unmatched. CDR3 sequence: CASSQDLGGWVNGYEQYF. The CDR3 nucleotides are TGTGCCAGCAGCCAAGATCTCGGGGGGTGGGTAAACGGCTACGAGCAGTACTTC.

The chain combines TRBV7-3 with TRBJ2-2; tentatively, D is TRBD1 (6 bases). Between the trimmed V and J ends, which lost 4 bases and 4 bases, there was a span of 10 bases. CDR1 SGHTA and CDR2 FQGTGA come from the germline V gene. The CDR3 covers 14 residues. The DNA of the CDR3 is TGTGCCAGCAGCTCTGGACAGAGCACCGGGGAGCTGTTTTTT. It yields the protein CASSSGQSTGELFF.

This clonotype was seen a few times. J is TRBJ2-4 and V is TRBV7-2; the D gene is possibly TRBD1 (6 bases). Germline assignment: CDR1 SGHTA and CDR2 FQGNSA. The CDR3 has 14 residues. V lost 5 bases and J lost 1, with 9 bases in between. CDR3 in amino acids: CASSRGQAKNIQYF. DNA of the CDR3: TGTGCCAGCAGCCGTGGACAGGCCAAAAACATTCAGTACTTC. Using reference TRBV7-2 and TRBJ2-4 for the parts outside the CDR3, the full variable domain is GAGVSQSPSNKVTEKGKDVELRCDPISGHTALYWYRQSLGQGLEFLIYFQGNSAPDKSGLPSDRFSAERTGGSVSTLTIQRTQQEDSAVYLCASSRGQAKNIQYFGAGTRLSVL.

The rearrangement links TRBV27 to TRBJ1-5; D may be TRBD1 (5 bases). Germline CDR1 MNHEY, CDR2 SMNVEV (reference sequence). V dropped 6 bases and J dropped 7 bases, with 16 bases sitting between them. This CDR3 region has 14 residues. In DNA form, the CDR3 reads TGTGCCAGCAGCCTCGGGGCCGGGGAACAGCCCCAGCATTTT. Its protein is CASSLGAGEQPQHF.

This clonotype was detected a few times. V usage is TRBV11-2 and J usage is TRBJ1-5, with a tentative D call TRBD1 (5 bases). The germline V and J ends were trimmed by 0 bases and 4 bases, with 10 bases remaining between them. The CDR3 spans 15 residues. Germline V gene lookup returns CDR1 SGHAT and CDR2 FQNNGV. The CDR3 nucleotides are TGTGCCAGCAGCTTAGAGGGGGGTGGGAATCAGCCCCAGCATTTT. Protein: CASSLEGGGNQPQHF.

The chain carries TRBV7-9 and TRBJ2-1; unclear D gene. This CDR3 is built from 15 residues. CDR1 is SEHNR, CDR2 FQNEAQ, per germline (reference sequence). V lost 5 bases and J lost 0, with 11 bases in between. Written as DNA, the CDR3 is TGTGCCAGCAGCGAATTTCTGAGCTCCTACAATGAGCAGTTCTTC. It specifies CASSEFLSSYNEQFF.

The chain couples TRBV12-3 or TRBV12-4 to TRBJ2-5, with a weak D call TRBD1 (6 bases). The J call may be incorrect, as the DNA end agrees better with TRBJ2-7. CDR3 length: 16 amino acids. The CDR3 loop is CASSLPSGHPTPEQYF. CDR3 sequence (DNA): TGTGCCAGCAGTTTGCCCTCGGGACACCCCACCCCCGAGCAGTACTTC.

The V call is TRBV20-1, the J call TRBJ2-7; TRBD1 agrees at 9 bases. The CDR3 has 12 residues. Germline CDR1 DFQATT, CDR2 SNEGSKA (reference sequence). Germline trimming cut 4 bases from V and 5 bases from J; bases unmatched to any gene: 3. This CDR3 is CSAKGQGDEQYF. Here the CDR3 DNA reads TGCAGTGCTAAGGGACAGGGCGACGAGCAGTACTTC.

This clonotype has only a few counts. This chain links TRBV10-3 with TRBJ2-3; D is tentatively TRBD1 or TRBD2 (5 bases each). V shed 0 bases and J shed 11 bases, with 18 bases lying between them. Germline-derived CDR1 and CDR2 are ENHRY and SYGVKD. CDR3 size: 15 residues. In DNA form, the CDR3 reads TGTGCCATCAGTGAGTCACCTCCGGGACCATCTTTGCAGTATTTT. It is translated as CAISESPPGPSLQYF.

The DNA of the CDR3 is TGTGCCAGCAGTTTACGGCGCCAGGGGGGCGAGCAGTACTTC. Protein sequence: CASSLRRQGGEQYF. The chain employs TRBV27 and TRBJ2-4, with D tentatively TRBD1 (7 bases). Judging by the DNA end, TRBJ2-7 fits better; the J call may be wrong. Germline V gene lookup returns CDR1 MNHEY and CDR2 SMNVEV (reference sequence). This CDR3 has 14 residues.

The CDR3 here is CSARDLGGVQETQYF. The CDR3 DNA follows: TGCAGTGCTAGAGATCTGGGAGGGGTACAAGAGACCCAGTACTTC. This chain uses TRBV20-1 with TRBJ2-5; 7 bases agree with TRBD2. The CDR3 contains 15 residues. Germline CDR1 is DFQATT and CDR2 is SNEGSKA (reference sequence). With 0 bases clipped from V and 2 bases from J, the junction kept 6 bases outside the gene matches.

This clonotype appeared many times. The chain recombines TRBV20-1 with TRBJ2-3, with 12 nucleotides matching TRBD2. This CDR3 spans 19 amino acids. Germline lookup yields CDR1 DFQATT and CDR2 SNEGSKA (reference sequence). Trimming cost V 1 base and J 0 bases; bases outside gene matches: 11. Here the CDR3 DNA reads TGCAGTGCTAGAGGCCTGACTAGCGGGGGATCCCCTAGCACAGATACGCAGTATTTT. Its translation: CSARGLTSGGSPSTDTQYF.

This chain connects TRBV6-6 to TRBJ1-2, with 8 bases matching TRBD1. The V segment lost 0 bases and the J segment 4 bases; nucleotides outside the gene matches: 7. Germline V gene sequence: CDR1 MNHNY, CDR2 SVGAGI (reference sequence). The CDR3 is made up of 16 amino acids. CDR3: CASSYSRTGSGYGYTF. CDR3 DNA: TGTGCCAGCAGTTACTCGAGGACAGGGTCGGGCTATGGCTACACCTTC.